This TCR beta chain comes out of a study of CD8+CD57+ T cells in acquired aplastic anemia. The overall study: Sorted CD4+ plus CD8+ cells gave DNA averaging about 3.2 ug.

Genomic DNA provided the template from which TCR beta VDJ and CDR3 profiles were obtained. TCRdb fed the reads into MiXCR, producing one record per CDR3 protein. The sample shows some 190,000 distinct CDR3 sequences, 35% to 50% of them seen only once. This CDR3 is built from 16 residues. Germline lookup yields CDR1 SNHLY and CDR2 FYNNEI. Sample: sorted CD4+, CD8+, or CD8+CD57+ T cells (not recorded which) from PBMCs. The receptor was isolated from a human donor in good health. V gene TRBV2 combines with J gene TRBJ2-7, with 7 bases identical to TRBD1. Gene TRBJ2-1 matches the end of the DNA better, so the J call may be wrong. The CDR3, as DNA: TGTGCCAGCACTCAGACAGGGACCAGCTCCTACAATGAGCAGTTCTTC. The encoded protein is CASTQTGTSSYNEQFF.